These T cell receptor beta chains were read from a single sample in a study of T cells in Graves' hyperthyroidism and ophthalmopathy. TCRdb fed the multiplex PCR reads into MiXCR, producing one record per CDR3 protein. The sample shows about 400,000 distinct CDR3 sequences, approximately 15% of them seen only once. Source material: blood. Every receptor here comes from a woman between 25 and 40 years old with Graves' hyperthyroidism. The CDR3 runs from the conserved cysteine through the conserved F or W. D genes are given only for firm matches. Some rows have no size entry. The others give once, few or many, or a class for an expanded clone.

15 | TRBJ1-2 | many | TRBD1 | TRBV30 | CAWIRLGTGGVGYTF | TGTGCCTGGATTCGGTTGGGGACAGGGGGCGTTGGCTACACCTTC
15 | TRBJ2-2 | few | TRBD1 | TRBV5-1 | CASSLENRGTGELFF | TGCGCCAGCAGCTTGGAGAACAGGGGCACCGGGGAGCTGTTTTTT
13 | TRBJ1-5 | few | - | TRBV4-1 | CASSQGYSWPQHF | TGCGCCAGCAGCCAAGGATACTCGTGGCCCCAGCATTTT
15 | TRBJ2-7 | many | - | TRBV20-1 | CSAPLIKDATYEQYF | TGCAGTGCTCCGTTGATTAAGGATGCAACCTACGAGCAGTACTTC
12 | TRBJ1-6 | - | - | TRBV12-3/TRBV12-4 | CASSEGTPPLHF | TGTGCCAGCAGTGAGGGGACTCCACCCCTCCACTTT
14 | TRBJ2-5 | many | - | TRBV3-1 | CASSQDRAYGTQYF | TGTGCCAGCAGCCAAGATCGAGCCTACGGGACCCAGTACTTC
14 | TRBJ1-5 | few | - | TRBV3-1 | CASSIRQTNQPQHF | TGTGCCAGCAGCATCAGACAGACTAATCAGCCCCAGCATTTT
16 | TRBJ2-1 | many | TRBD2 | TRBV5-1 | CASSLGTSAPYNEQFF | TGCGCCAGCAGCTTGGGGACTAGCGCCCCCTACAATGAGCAGTTCTTC
15 | TRBJ1-2 | many | - | TRBV6-1 | CASKDSHTAFYGYTF | TGTGCCAGCAAAGATAGTCACACCGCCTTCTATGGCTACACCTTC
14 | TRBJ1-1 | - | - | TRBV19 | CASTSLTGGTEALF | TGTGCCAGTACCTCCTTGACAGGCGGAACTGAAGCTCTCTTT
14 | TRBJ2-5 | few | TRBD2 | TRBV30 | CAWSVGGGQETQYF | TGTGCCTGGAGTGTGGGGGGAGGGCAAGAGACCCAGTACTTC
16 | TRBJ2-7 | - | TRBD2 | TRBV20-1 | CSAREGSGRYLDEQYF | TGCAGTGCTAGAGAGGGTAGCGGGAGGTATTTAGACGAGCAGTACTTC
15 | TRBJ2-7 | - | - | TRBV10-2 | CASSEGTRSPYEQYF | TGCGCCAGCAGTGAAGGGACAAGGTCTCCCTACGAGCAGTACTTC
16 | TRBJ1-2 | - | TRBD1 | TRBV12-5 | CASGKEPGQGALSYTF | TGTGCTAGTGGTAAGGAACCGGGACAGGGGGCGCTCAGCTACACCTTC
15 | TRBJ2-5 | - | - | TRBV29-1 | CSVEAVAGPRGAQYF | TGCAGCGTTGAAGCTGTGGCAGGGCCCCGAGGGGCCCAGTACTTC
13 | TRBJ2-7 | many | - | TRBV20-1 | CSATYRAGYEQYF | TGCAGTGCTACCTACAGGGCCGGCTACGAGCAGTACTTC
15 | TRBJ2-1 | many | TRBD2 | TRBV20-1 | CSASPLAGIYNEQFF | TGCAGTGCTAGCCCTCTAGCGGGAATCTACAATGAGCAGTTCTTC
18 | TRBJ2-1 | many | TRBD2 | TRBV2 | CASSVSLAGFSSYNEQFF | TGTGCCAGCAGTGTATCACTAGCGGGCTTCAGTTCCTACAATGAGCAGTTCTTC
13 | TRBJ2-2 | - | - | TRBV20-1 | CSAKRTTTGELFF | TGCAGTGCTAAACGGACTACCACCGGGGAGCTGTTTTTT
14 | TRBJ2-3 | few | - | TRBV20-1 | CSAKHNPSTDTQYF | TGCAGTGCCAAACATAACCCTAGCACAGATACGCAGTATTTT
15 | TRBJ2-2 | - | - | TRBV5-1 | CASSLGLGDTGELFF | TGCGCCAGCAGCTTGGGTCTAGGGGACACCGGGGAGCTGTTTTTT
16 | TRBJ2-3 | many | - | TRBV2 | CASSEPNRFLTDTQYF | TGTGCCAGCAGTGAACCCAACAGATTCCTAACAGATACGCAGTATTTT
17 | TRBJ1-2 | - | TRBD1 | TRBV28 | CASRLAPGTGPLDGYTF | TGTGCCAGCAGATTGGCCCCCGGGACAGGGCCCCTCGATGGCTACACCTTC
16 | TRBJ2-5 | few | TRBD2 | TRBV10-1 | CASSEGSGIPIETQYF | TGCGCCAGCAGTGAGGGTAGCGGGATACCGATCGAGACCCAGTACTTC
13 | TRBJ2-7 | - | - | TRBV7-9 | CASSLVGAYEQYF | TGTGCCAGCAGCTTAGTTGGGGCCTACGAGCAGTACTTC
16 | TRBJ2-7 | many | TRBD1 | TRBV5-1 | CASSRGTGQGAGEQYF | TGCGCCAGCAGCAGGGGAACCGGACAGGGGGCAGGGGAGCAGTACTTC
11 | TRBJ1-2 | few | - | TRBV29-1 | CSVPGGDGYTF | TGCAGCGTTCCTGGGGGGGATGGCTACACCTTC
15 | TRBJ2-1 | many | - | TRBV15 | CATSKGGSDDNEQFF | TGTGCCACCAGCAAAGGAGGGAGCGACGACAATGAGCAGTTCTTC
15 | TRBJ2-1 | many | - | TRBV20-1 | CSARDAESSYNEQFF | TGCAGTGCTAGAGATGCGGAAAGCTCCTACAATGAGCAGTTCTTC
16 | TRBJ2-5 | few | TRBD2 | TRBV5-1 | CASSLVAGGPWETQYF | TGCGCCAGCAGCTTGGTGGCGGGAGGGCCCTGGGAGACCCAGTACTTC
13 | TRBJ2-5 | - | - | TRBV6-1 | CASSTWDKETQYF | TGTGCCAGCAGTACCTGGGACAAAGAGACCCAGTACTTC
16 | TRBJ2-5 | many | TRBD1 | TRBV7-9 | CASSQRDRGMGETQYF | TGTGCCAGCAGCCAACGGGACAGGGGGATGGGAGAGACCCAGTACTTC
12 | TRBJ2-5 | many | - | TRBV20-1 | CSAGPNGETQYF | TGCAGTGCTGGACCGAACGGGGAGACCCAGTACTTC
16 | TRBJ2-7 | - | - | TRBV4-1 | CASSPEPTGPSYEQYF | TGCGCCAGCAGCCCCGAACCGACAGGCCCCTCCTACGAGCAGTACTTC
12 | TRBJ2-1 | many | - | TRBV6-1 | CASSYGHNEQFF | TGTGCCAGCAGTTATGGCCACAATGAGCAGTTCTTC
17 | TRBJ2-7 | many | TRBD2 | TRBV12-3/TRBV12-4 | CASSLVLAGGPLNEQYF | TGTGCCAGCAGTTTAGTACTAGCGGGAGGGCCTTTAAACGAGCAGTACTTC
16 | TRBJ2-3 | few | - | TRBV11-2 | CASSLGALVHTDTQYF | TGTGCCAGCAGCTTAGGTGCCCTCGTACACACAGATACGCAGTATTTT
16 | TRBJ2-2 | - | TRBD1 | TRBV19 | CASEQSGTANTGELFF | TGTGCCAGCGAACAATCCGGGACAGCGAACACCGGGGAGCTGTTTTTT
15 | TRBJ2-1 | few | TRBD2 | TRBV5-1 | CASRPGTSGDNEQFF | TGCGCCAGCAGACCCGGGACTAGCGGGGACAATGAGCAGTTCTTC
14 | TRBJ2-3 | many | TRBD1 | TRBV18 | CASPNPGGGDTQYF | TGTGCCAGCCCTAACCCAGGGGGCGGTGATACGCAGTATTTT
14 | TRBJ2-5 | many | - | TRBV28 | CASSLPQRGETQYF | TGTGCCAGCAGTTTACCCCAGAGGGGGGAGACCCAGTACTTC
13 | TRBJ2-7 | many | - | TRBV29-1 | CSVEWDDSYEQYF | TGCAGCGTTGAGTGGGACGACTCCTACGAGCAGTACTTC
16 | TRBJ1-5 | many | - | TRBV12-3/TRBV12-4 | CASSPRGGVGNQPQHF | TGTGCCAGCAGTCCCCGAGGGGGAGTGGGCAATCAGCCCCAGCATTTT
18 | TRBJ2-2 | few | TRBD2 | TRBV24-1 | CATSDPSLAGGSGGELFF | TGTGCCACCAGTGATCCGTCGCTGGCGGGAGGCTCGGGGGGGGAGCTGTTTTTT
15 | TRBJ1-1 | - | TRBD1 | TRBV12-3/TRBV12-4 | CASGGQGAVNTEAFF | TGTGCCAGCGGGGGACAGGGGGCTGTGAACACTGAAGCTTTCTTT
17 | TRBJ1-3 | - | TRBD1 | TRBV4-1 | CASSSTTGRNSGNTIYF | TGCGCCAGCAGCTCCACGACAGGGAGGAACTCTGGAAACACCATATATTTT
12 | TRBJ2-1 | many | - | TRBV24-1 | CATSDLSGGEFF | TGTGCCACCAGTGATTTATCGGGGGGCGAGTTCTTC
14 | TRBJ2-5 | many | - | TRBV28 | CASSPDIFQETQYF | TGTGCCAGCAGTCCCGACATATTCCAAGAGACCCAGTACTTC
14 | TRBJ1-3 | few | - | TRBV27 | CASSSGSPGNTIYF | TGTGCCAGCAGTTCGGGATCACCTGGAAACACCATATATTTT
16 | TRBJ2-2 | many | TRBD2 | TRBV5-1 | CASSLWASGTTGELFF | TGCGCCAGCAGCTTGTGGGCTAGCGGGACGACCGGGGAGCTGTTTTTT
14 | TRBJ2-1 | - | - | TRBV18 | CASSPRRLTPEQFF | TGTGCCAGCTCACCAAGGAGACTAACCCCCGAGCAGTTCTTC
14 | TRBJ2-7 | many | TRBD2 | TRBV5-1 | CASSFTSGSVEQYF | TGCGCCAGCAGCTTCACTAGCGGGAGTGTCGAGCAGTACTTC